This record looks at one T cell receptor beta chain sequence and its context. As yet, its antigen is unknown. TCRdb reprocessed the 5' RACE reads via MiXCR and lists one record per CDR3 protein. Here the sample spans under 450,000 distinct CDR3 sequences, 20% to 25% being singletons. The data derive from a study of CD8 T cells in ankylosing spondylitis. Broader study findings: Disease-linked clones were found to be CD8+ and relatively rare in peripheral blood. Among TCR beta sequences, a motif of under 10 highly homologous variants appeared characteristic of ankylosing spondylitis blood.

This CDR3 region has 13 residues. Trimming took off 3 bases at V and 1 base at J, with 10 bases between the two ends. Germline V gives CDR1 SQVTM, CDR2 ANQGSEA. The clonotype was recovered from a male donor with ankylosing spondylitis or in good health (not recorded which). Sequenced: blood, either unsorted or a sorted T cell fraction (not recorded which). The genes are TRBV29-1 and TRBJ2-7; D not certain. The CDR3 here is CSVETVESYEQYF. The CDR3 DNA follows: TGCAGCGTTGAGACCGTAGAATCCTACGAGCAGTACTTC.